Detailed here is one T cell receptor beta chain. With 60 Vbeta and 13 Jbeta primers, the PCR was carried out. TCRdb's copy holds only in-frame clones and misses some; the assay was immunoSEQ multiplex PCR. The sample data list approximately 30,000 clones. The record originates from a study of cytomegalovirus exposure and HLA in healthy donors. Trimming shortened V by 4 bases and J by 2 bases, and 9 bases separated the two germline ends. This CDR3 has 13 amino acids. The specimen was PBMCs. The chain combines TRBV5-3 with TRBJ1-2; the D is unclear. TRBV5-3 is treated as an ORF (open reading frame) with a function not yet certain. This sequence originates from a woman aged 40 to 50 in good health and CMV-seropositive. DNA for the CDR3: TGTGCCAGAAGCAGACGGGGAAACTATGGCTACACCTTC. It yields the protein CARSRRGNYGYTF.